The clone carrying this T cell receptor (beta chain) appeared a single time. The sample originates from a study of control samples from healthy donors and cancer patients. Trimming removed 1 base from V and 1 base from J, with 11 bases in between. The CDR3 totals 16 residues. Looked up from germline, CDR1 is SGHAT and CDR2 is FQNNGV. TCRdb keeps only in-frame clones here, not all; method: immunoSEQ multiplex PCR. The sample has 150,000 to 200,000 clones, about nine tenths seen once; the top ten hold more than 1.3%. The sequence was collected from a woman between 25 and 40 years old in good health. The chain joins TRBV11-2 to TRBJ1-5; D is uncertain. The material sequenced was blood. The CDR3 sequence: CASSLVSQESNQPQHF. Written as DNA, the CDR3 is TGTGCCAGCAGCTTAGTGAGTCAGGAAAGCAATCAGCCCCAGCATTTT.